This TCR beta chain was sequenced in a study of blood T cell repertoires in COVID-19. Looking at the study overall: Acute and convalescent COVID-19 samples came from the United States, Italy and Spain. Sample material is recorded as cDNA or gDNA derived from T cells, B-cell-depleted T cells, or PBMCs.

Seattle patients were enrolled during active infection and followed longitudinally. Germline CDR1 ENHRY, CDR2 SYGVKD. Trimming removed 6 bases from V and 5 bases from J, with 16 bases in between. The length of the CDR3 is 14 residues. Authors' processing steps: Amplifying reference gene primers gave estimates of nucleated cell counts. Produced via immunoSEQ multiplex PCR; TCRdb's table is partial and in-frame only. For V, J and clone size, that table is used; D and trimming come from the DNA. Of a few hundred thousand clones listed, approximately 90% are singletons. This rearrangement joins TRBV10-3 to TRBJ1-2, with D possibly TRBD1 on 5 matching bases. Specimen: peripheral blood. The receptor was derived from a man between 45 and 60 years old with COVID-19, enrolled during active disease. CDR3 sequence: CAISGQGRDYGYTF. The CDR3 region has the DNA TGTGCCATCAGCGGGCAGGGCCGAGATTATGGCTACACCTTC.